The sequence of this TCR beta chain was determined in a study of T-cell memory formation after mild COVID-19. TCRdb independently ran MiXCR on the 5' RACE reads; one entry per CDR3 protein. This sample has about 320,000 distinct CDR3 sequences, with roughly an eighth found just once. The CDR3 length is 14 residues. Trimming left V 5 bases short and J 3 bases short, with 12 bases between. This clonotype was counted many times. The chain combines TRBV12-3 or TRBV12-4 with TRBJ2-3, with D possibly TRBD2 on 5 matching bases. Sequencing was performed on PBMCs or a T cell subset sorted from them (not recorded which). The TCR was taken from a man aged 18 to 35 who had mild COVID-19 (a few samples of this study predate the infection). Cell type and time point are not known. The CDR3 reads CASSPGRETDTQYF. The CDR3 nucleotides are TGTGCCAGCAGTCCCGGAAGGGAGACAGATACGCAGTATTTT.